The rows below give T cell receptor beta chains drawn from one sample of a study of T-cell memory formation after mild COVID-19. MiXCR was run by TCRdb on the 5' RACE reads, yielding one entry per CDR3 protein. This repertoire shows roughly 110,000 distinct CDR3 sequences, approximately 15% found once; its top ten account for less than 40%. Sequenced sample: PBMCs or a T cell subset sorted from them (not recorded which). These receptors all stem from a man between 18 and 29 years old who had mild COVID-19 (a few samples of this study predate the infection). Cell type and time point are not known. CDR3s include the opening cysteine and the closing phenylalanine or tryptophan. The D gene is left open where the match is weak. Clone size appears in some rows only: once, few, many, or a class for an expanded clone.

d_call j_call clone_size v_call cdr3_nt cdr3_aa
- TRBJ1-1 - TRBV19 TGTGCCAGTGAGAGATCAGGACCCCCGGGCATGAACACTGAAGCTTTCTTT CASERSGPPGMNTEAFF
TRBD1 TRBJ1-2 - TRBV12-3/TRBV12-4 TGTGCCAGCAGTCTCTCAGGGGGCGACTATGGCTACACCTTC CASSLSGGDYGYTF
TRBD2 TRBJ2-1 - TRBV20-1 TGCAGTGGACGCCAGCGGGGGGTCCTATACAATGAGCAGTTCTTC CSGRQRGVLYNEQFF
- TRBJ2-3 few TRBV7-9 TGTGCCAGCAGCTTGGAGGGACGGCAGACCTATAGCACAGATACGCAGTATTTT CASSLEGRQTYSTDTQYF
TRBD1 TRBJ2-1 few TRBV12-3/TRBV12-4 TGTGCCAGCACCGACAGGGGACTTGTGAATGAGCAGTTCTTC CASTDRGLVNEQFF
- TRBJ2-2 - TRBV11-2 TGTGCCAGCAGCTTAGGATCTTTGGTCGGGGAGCTGTTTTTT CASSLGSLVGELFF
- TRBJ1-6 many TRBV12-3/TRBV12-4 TGTGCCAGCAGCGAGGGGTTTTCACCCCTCCACTTT CASSEGFSPLHF
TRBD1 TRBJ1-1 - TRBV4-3 TGCGCCAGCAGCCAAGATGGAACAGGGGGGAACACTGAAGCTTTCTTT CASSQDGTGGNTEAFF
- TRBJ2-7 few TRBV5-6 TGTGCCAGCAGCCCAGAACGTGGGACACATCCCTACGAGCAGTACTTC CASSPERGTHPYEQYF
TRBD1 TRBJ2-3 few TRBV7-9 TGTGCCAGCAGCTTAGGACAAACAGGGGGCGCTACGGATACGCAGTATTTT CASSLGQTGGATDTQYF
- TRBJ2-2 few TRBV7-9 TGTGCCAGCAGCCCTACAGGTGCCGGGGAGCTGTTTTTT CASSPTGAGELFF
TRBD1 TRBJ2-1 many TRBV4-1 TGCGCCAGCAGCCAAAGACAGGGAAATGAGCAGTTCTTC CASSQRQGNEQFF
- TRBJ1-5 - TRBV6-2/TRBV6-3 TGTGCCAGCAGCCCTGCGGAGGGAGTACAGCCCCAGCATTTT CASSPAEGVQPQHF
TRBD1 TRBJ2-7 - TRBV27 TGTGCCAGCAAAATTGAAACAGGGGCAAACGAGCAGTACTTC CASKIETGANEQYF
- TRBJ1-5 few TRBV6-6 TGTGCCAGCAGTTACGATGGGGTGAGCAATCAGCCCCAGCATTTT CASSYDGVSNQPQHF
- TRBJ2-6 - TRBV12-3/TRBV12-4 TGTGCCAGCAGCCACACCTCCGGGACCCTCCGATTTCCGTCTGGGGCCAACGTCCTGACTTTC CASSHTSGTLRFPSGANVLTF
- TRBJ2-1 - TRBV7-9 TGTGCCAGCAGCTTAGCCCCAGGGAATGAGCAGTTCTTC CASSLAPGNEQFF